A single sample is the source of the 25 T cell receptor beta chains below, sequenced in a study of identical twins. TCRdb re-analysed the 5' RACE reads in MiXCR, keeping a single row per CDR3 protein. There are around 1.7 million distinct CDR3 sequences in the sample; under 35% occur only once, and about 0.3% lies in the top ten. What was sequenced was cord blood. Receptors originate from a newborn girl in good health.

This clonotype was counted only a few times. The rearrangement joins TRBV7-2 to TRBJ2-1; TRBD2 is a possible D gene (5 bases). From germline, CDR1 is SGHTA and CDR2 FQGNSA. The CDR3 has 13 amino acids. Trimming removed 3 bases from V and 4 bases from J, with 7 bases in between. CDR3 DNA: TGTGCCAGCAGCTTTCCGGGGTACAATGAGCAGTTCTTC. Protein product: CASSFPGYNEQFF.

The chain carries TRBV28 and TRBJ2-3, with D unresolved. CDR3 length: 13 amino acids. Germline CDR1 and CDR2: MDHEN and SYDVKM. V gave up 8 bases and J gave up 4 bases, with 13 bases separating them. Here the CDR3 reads CASLPSVADTQYF. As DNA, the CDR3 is TGTGCCAGCCTGCCCAGCGTAGCAGATACGCAGTATTTT.

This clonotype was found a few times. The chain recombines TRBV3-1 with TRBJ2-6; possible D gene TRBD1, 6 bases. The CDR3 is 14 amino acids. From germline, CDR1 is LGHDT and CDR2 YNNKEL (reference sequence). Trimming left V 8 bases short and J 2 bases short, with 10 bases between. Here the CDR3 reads CASHNRAGANVLTF. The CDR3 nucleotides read TGTGCCAGCCACAACAGGGCTGGGGCCAACGTCCTGACTTTC.

The CDR3 coding sequence is TGCAGTGCTAGTTCATCTAGCGGGGCGGTTGAGCAGTACTTC. Translating gives CSASSSSGAVEQYF. The chain joins TRBV20-1 to TRBJ2-7, with 9 bases that match TRBD2. The CDR3 is 14 residues long. The V gene end was trimmed by 3 bases and the J gene end by 7 bases; junction bases not matched to a gene: 10. Germline V lookup: CDR1 DFQATT, CDR2 SNEGSKA (reference sequence).

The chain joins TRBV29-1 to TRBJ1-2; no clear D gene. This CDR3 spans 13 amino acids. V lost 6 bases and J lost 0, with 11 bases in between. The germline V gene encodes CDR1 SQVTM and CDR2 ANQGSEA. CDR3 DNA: TGCAGCGTGGCGGGGAGGACTAACTATGGCTACACCTTC. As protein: CSVAGRTNYGYTF. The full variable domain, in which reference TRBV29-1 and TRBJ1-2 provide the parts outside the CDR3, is SAVISQKPSRDICQRGTSLTIQCQVDSQVTMMFWYRQQPGQSLTLIATANQGSEATYESGFVIDKFPISRPNLTFSTLTVSNMSPEDSSIYLCSVAGRTNYGYTFGSGTRLTVV.

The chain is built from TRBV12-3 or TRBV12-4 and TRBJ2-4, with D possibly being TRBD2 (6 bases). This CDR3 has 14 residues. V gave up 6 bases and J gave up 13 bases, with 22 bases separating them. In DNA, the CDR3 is TGTGCCAGCAGGGGGGGAGTGTCCTACAATGAGCAGTACTTC. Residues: CASRGGVSYNEQYF.

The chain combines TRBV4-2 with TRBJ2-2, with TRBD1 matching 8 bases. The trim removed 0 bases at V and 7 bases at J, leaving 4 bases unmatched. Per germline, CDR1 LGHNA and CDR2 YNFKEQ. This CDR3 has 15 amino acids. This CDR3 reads CASSQDRGPRGELFF. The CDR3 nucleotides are TGTGCCAGCAGCCAAGACAGGGGGCCGCGCGGGGAGCTGTTTTTT.

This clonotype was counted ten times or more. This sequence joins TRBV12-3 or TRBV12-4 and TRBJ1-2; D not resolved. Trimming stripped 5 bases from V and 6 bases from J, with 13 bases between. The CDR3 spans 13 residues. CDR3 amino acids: CASSATPLHGYTF. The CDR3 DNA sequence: TGTGCCAGCAGTGCTACCCCCCTTCATGGCTACACCTTC.

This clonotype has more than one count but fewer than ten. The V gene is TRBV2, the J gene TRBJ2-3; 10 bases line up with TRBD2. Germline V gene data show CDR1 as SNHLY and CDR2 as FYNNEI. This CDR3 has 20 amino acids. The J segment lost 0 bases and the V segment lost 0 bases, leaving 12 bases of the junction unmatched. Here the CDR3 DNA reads TGTGCCAGCAGTGAAGCGCTGGGTAGCGGGGGGCTGCCTAGCACAGATACGCAGTATTTT. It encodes CASSEALGSGGLPSTDTQYF.

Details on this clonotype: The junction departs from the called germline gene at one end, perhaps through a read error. The CDR3 is CVSSHDRVTQYF. CDR3 in DNA: TGTGTCAGCAGCCATGACAGGGTAACCCAGTACTTC. V is TRBV4-2 and J is TRBJ2-4; 7 nucleotides agree with TRBD1. Germline V CDR1 and CDR2: LGHNA, YNFKEQ. The CDR3 length is 12 residues.

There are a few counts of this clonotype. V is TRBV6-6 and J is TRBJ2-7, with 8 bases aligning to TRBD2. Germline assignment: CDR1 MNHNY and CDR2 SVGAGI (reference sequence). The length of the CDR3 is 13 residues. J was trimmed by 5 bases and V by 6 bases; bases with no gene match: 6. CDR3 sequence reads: CASSLAGPHEQYF. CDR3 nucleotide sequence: TGTGCCAGCAGCTTAGCGGGACCCCACGAGCAGTACTTC.

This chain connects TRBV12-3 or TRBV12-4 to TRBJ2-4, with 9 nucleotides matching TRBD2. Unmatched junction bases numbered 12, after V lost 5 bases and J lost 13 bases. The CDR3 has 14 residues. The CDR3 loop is CASSPGTSFNEQYF. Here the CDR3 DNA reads TGTGCCAGCAGTCCCGGGACTAGCTTCAATGAGCAGTACTTC.

CDR3 DNA sequence: TGTGCCAGCAGCCCACGACAGGGGCGATTAGGAGAGACCCAGTACTTC. Protein sequence: CASSPRQGRLGETQYF. The chain has TRBV21-1 and TRBJ2-5; the DNA was not used to check the table's D call, TRBD1. TRBV21-1 is marked as a pseudogene. This CDR3 comprises 16 residues.

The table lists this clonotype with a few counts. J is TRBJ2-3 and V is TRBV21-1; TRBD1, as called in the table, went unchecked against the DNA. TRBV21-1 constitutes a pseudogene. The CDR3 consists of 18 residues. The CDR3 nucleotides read TGTGCCAGCAGCAAATCGCAGACAGGGCCCCTACGCACAGATACGCAGTATTTT. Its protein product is CASSKSQTGPLRTDTQYF.

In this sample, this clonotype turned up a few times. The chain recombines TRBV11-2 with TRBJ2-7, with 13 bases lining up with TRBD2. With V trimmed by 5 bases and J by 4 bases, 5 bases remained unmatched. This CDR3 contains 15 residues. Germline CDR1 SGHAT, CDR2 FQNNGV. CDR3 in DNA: TGTGCCAGCAGCATCACTAGCGGGGGGGTGTACGAGCAGTACTTC. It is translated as CASSITSGGVYEQYF.

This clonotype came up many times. The CDR3 loop reads CASSLSAQGNNIQYF. The CDR3, as DNA: TGCGCCAGCAGCTTGTCGGCCCAGGGTAACAACATTCAGTACTTC. The chain employs TRBV5-1 and TRBJ2-4, with D possibly TRBD1 on 5 matching bases. Trimming removed 1 base from V and 7 bases from J, with 15 bases in between. Germline-derived CDR1 and CDR2 are SGHRS and YFSETQ. CDR3 length equals 15 residues. Combining the CDR3 with reference TRBV5-1 and TRBJ2-4 gives the whole variable domain KAGVTQTPRYLIKTRGQQVTLSCSPISGHRSVSWYQQTPGQGLQFLFEYFSETQRNKGNFPGRFSGRQFSNSRSEMNVSTLELGDSALYLCASSLSAQGNNIQYFGAGTRLSVL.

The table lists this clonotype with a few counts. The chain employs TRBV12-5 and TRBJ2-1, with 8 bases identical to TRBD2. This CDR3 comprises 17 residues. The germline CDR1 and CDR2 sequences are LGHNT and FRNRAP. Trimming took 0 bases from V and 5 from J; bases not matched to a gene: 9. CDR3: CASGLVATGTSDNEQFF. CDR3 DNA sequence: TGTGCTAGTGGTTTGGTTGCAACCGGGACTAGTGACAATGAGCAGTTCTTC. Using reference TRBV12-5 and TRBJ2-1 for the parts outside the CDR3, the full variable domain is DARVTQTPRHKVTEMGQEVTMRCQPILGHNTVFWYRQTMMQGLELLAYFRNRAPLDDSGMPKDRFSAEMPDATLATLKIQPSEPRDSAVYFCASGLVATGTSDNEQFFGPGTRLTVL.

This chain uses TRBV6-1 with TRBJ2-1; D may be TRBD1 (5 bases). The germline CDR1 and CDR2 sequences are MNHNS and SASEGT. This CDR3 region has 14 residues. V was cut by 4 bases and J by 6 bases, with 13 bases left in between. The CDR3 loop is CASSARVMSNEQFF. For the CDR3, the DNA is TGTGCCAGCAGTGCCAGGGTCATGAGCAATGAGCAGTTCTTC.

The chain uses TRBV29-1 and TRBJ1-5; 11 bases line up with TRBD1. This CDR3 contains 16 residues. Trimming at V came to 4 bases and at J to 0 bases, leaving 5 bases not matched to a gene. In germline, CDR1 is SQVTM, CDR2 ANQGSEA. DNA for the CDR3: TGCAGCGTTGCCGGGACAGGGGGAGGTAGCAATCAGCCCCAGCATTTT. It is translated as CSVAGTGGGSNQPQHF.

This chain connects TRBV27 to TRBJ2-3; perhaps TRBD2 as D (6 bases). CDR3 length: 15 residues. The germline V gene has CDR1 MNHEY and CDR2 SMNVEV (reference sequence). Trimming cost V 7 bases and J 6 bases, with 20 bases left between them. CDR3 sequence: CASTRWGDRVDTQYF. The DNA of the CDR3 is TGTGCCAGCACTCGGTGGGGGGATAGGGTGGATACGCAGTATTTT.

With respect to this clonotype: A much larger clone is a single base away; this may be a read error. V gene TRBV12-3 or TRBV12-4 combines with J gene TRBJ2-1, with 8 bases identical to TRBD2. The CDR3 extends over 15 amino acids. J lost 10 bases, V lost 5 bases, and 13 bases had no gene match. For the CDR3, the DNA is TGTGCCAGCAGTCCCGCCCTAGCGGGCTCCTACGAGCAGTTCTTC. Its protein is CASSPALAGSYEQFF.

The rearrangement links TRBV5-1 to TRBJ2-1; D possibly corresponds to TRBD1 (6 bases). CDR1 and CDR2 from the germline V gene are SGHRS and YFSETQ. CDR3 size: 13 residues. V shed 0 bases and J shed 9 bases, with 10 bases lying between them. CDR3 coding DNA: TGCGCCAGCAGCTTGGTAACAGGGCCTGAGCAGTTCTTC. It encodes CASSLVTGPEQFF.

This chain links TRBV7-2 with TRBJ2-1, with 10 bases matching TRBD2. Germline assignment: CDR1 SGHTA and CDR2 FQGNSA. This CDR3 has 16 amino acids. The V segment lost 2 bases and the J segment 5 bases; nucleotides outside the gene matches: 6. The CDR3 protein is CASSLSLAGAHNEQFF. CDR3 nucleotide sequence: TGTGCCAGCAGCTTATCGCTAGCGGGAGCACACAATGAGCAGTTCTTC.

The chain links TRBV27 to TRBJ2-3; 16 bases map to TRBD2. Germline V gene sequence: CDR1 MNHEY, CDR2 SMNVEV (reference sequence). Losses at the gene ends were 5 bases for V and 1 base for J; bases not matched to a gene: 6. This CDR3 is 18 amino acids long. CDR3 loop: CASSTGLAGGPGTDTQYF. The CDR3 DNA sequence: TGTGCCAGCAGTACGGGACTAGCGGGAGGGCCGGGCACAGATACGCAGTATTTT.

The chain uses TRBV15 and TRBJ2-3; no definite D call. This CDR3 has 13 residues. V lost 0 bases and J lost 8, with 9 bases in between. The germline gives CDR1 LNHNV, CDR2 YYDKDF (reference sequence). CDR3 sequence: CATSRDGWGTQYF. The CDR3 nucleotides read TGTGCCACCAGCAGAGATGGTTGGGGTACGCAGTATTTT.